This TCR beta chain was captured by sequencing in a study of blood T cell repertoires in COVID-19. Sequencing used immunoSEQ multiplex PCR; TCRdb keeps in-frame clones, though not all of them. The data show roughly 160,000 clones, with roughly 85% seen just once and under 2.5% held by the top ten. This CDR3 is built from 13 residues. In germline, CDR1 is ENHRY, CDR2 SYGVKD. V was pared by 0 bases and J by 6 bases, with 6 bases between. Remarks on this clone: Within the sample, other DNA sequences also encode this same CDR3.

The sequencing input was peripheral blood. The sequence derives from a woman older than 75 with acute or convalescent COVID-19. V gene TRBV10-3 combines with J gene TRBJ1-5; tentatively, D is TRBD1 (5 bases). The CDR3 loop reads CAISESGGQPQHF. The CDR3 region has the DNA TGTGCCATCAGTGAGTCGGGGGGTCAGCCCCAGCATTTT.